The 15 T cell receptor beta chains listed next were all sequenced from one sample in a study of OX40 agonist ivuxolimab in advanced cancers. Clones were sequenced by immunoSEQ multiplex PCR, and TCRdb holds only the in-frame ones, with some missing. The data contain about 24,000 clones, around 83% of them singletons. The sample here was CD4+ or CD8+ T cells sorted from blood, taken in a trial of the OX40 agonist ivuxolimab. The receptors shown here come from an adult with an advanced solid tumor such as melanoma, head and neck, liver or kidney cancer.

This chain uses TRBV6-1 with TRBJ1-1, with a possible D match to TRBD1 (6 bases). Germline V CDR1 and CDR2: MNHNS, SASEGT. V lost 4 bases and J 3 bases, leaving 9 bases between the germline ends. This CDR3 spans 13 amino acids. For the CDR3, the DNA is TGTGCCAGCAGTGTAACAGGGTACACTGAAGCTTTCTTT. Translation: CASSVTGYTEAFF.

The chain joins TRBV5-5 to TRBJ1-6; D ambiguous. Germline loops: CDR1 SGHKS, CDR2 YYEKEE (reference sequence). This CDR3 comprises 14 residues. V lost 0 bases, J lost 1 base, and 2 bases lay in between. The CDR3 loop is CASSLESYNSPLHF. The CDR3 nucleotides are TGTGCCAGCAGCTTGGAATCCTATAATTCACCCCTCCACTTT.

The chain carries TRBV6-6 and TRBJ2-3; TRBD2 matches 7 bases. This CDR3 is 16 amino acids long. Germline V gene sequence: CDR1 MNHNY, CDR2 SVGAGI (reference sequence). Losses at the gene ends were 7 bases for V and 0 bases for J; bases not matched to a gene: 10. The CDR3 protein is CASTITGGYSTDTQYF. DNA for the CDR3: TGTGCCAGCACTATTACCGGGGGGTACAGCACAGATACGCAGTATTTT.

This clone was counted a few times. The V and J genes are TRBV27 and TRBJ2-2, with D perhaps matching TRBD1 (5 bases). Trimming took 6 bases from V and 3 from J, leaving 14 bases between them. Germline CDR1 MNHEY, CDR2 SMNVEV (reference sequence). The CDR3 runs 15 residues. The CDR3, as DNA: TGTGCCAGCAGCCCCCACACAGGTTACACCGGGGAGCTGTTTTTT. Translated, it gives CASSPHTGYTGELFF.

The chain combines TRBV30 with TRBJ2-7; 8 bases map to TRBD2. This CDR3 is 16 amino acids long. Unmatched junction bases numbered 11, after V lost 0 bases and J lost 4 bases. The germline V gene has CDR1 GTSNPN and CDR2 SVGIG (reference sequence). CDR3 protein: CAWSVRTSGRNYEQYF. CDR3 sequence (DNA): TGTGCCTGGAGTGTACGAACTAGCGGAAGGAATTACGAGCAGTACTTC. Based on the CDR3 plus reference TRBV30 and TRBJ2-7, the full variable domain is SQTIHQWPATLVQPVGSPLSLECTVEGTSNPNLYWYRQAAGRGLQLLFYSVGIGQISSEVPQNLSASRPQDRQFILSSKKLLLSDSGFYLCAWSVRTSGRNYEQYFGPGTRLTVT.

This clone was found once. The chain combines TRBV25-1 with TRBJ2-3, with 13 bases lining up with TRBD2. This CDR3 spans 17 amino acids. J lost 0 bases, V lost 5 bases, and 5 bases had no gene match. Per germline, CDR1 MGHDK and CDR2 SYGVNS. CDR3 loop: CASSLTSGGPSTDTQYF. The CDR3, as DNA: TGTGCCAGCAGTCTGACTAGCGGGGGGCCTAGCACAGATACGCAGTATTTT.

The rearrangement uses TRBV19 and TRBJ1-5; D not resolved. V lost 5 bases and J lost 3, with 17 bases in between. The CDR3 covers 16 residues. The V gene's germline CDR1 is LNHDA and CDR2 SQIVND (reference sequence). This chain's CDR3 is CASSLRAQRPNQPQHF. CDR3 DNA sequence: TGTGCCAGTAGTCTACGCGCCCAGAGGCCCAATCAGCCCCAGCATTTT.

The chain links TRBV7-6 to TRBJ1-1, with TRBD1 identical over 10 bases. This CDR3 contains 17 residues. The J segment lost 0 bases and the V segment lost 1 base, leaving 5 bases of the junction unmatched. Germline CDR1 is SGHVS and CDR2 is FNYEAQ. CDR3 region: CASSLEGTGVVNTEAFF. The CDR3 nucleotides are TGTGCCAGCAGCTTAGAAGGGACAGGGGTGGTGAACACTGAAGCTTTCTTT.

The chain has TRBV25-1 and TRBJ1-4; no clear D gene. V was trimmed by 7 bases and J by 8 bases, leaving 20 bases between them. The CDR3 loop spans 15 amino acids. Germline CDR1 is MGHDK and CDR2 is SYGVNS. CDR3 residues: CASTDNIIPGEKLFF. CDR3 nucleotide sequence: TGTGCCAGCACCGATAACATTATCCCTGGGGAAAAACTGTTTTTT.

The V gene is TRBV2, the J gene TRBJ1-4; weak D call: TRBD1 (6 bases). Trimming took off 7 bases at V and 4 bases at J, with 16 bases between the two ends. The V gene's germline CDR1 is SNHLY and CDR2 FYNNEI. This CDR3 is built from 15 residues. The chain's CDR3 is CASNTRGGNNEKLFF. The CDR3 coding sequence is TGTGCCAGCAACACGAGGGGGGGGAATAATGAAAAACTGTTTTTT.

The rearrangement uses TRBV29-1 and TRBJ2-7, with TRBD2 identical over 12 bases. This CDR3 is built from 14 residues. Losses at the gene ends were 4 bases for V and 0 bases for J; bases not matched to a gene: 1. Germline V gene lookup returns CDR1 SQVTM and CDR2 ANQGSEA. The CDR3 sequence is CSVGLAGASYEQYF. For the CDR3, the DNA is TGCAGCGTTGGACTAGCGGGGGCCTCCTACGAGCAGTACTTC.

This chain joins TRBV6-1 and TRBJ2-5; 7 positions agree with TRBD1. The CDR3 extends over 16 amino acids. CDR1 is MNHNS and CDR2 is SASEGT in the germline V gene. The V segment lost 4 bases and the J segment 2 bases; nucleotides outside the gene matches: 10. The CDR3 region is CASSAVKGQTQETQYF. In DNA, the CDR3 is TGTGCCAGCAGTGCTGTGAAGGGACAGACTCAAGAGACCCAGTACTTC.

The gene calls are TRBV12-5 and TRBJ1-1, with D tentatively TRBD1 (6 bases). In germline, CDR1 is LGHNT, CDR2 FRNRAP. V shed 0 bases and J shed 4 bases, with 15 bases lying between them. This CDR3 has 16 residues. The CDR3, as DNA: TGTGCTAGTGGTTTGGTACCGGGGGGGACAAGCACTGAAGCTTTCTTT. It translates to CASGLVPGGTSTEAFF.

The chain has TRBV4-3 and TRBJ2-2, with D perhaps TRBD2 (6 bases). There are 15 residues in the CDR3. Trimming took off 11 bases at V and 1 base at J, with 17 bases between the two ends. Germline assignment: CDR1 LGHNA and CDR2 YSLEER. DNA of the CDR3: TGCGCCTGTTCCGAGGGGACTTTGAACACCGGGGAGCTGTTTTTT. Residues: CACSEGTLNTGELFF.

The rearrangement joins TRBV5-1 to TRBJ2-5, with D hard to call. The CDR3 loop spans 14 amino acids. Per the germline V gene, CDR1 is SGHRS and CDR2 is YFSETQ. V lost 0 bases and J 2 bases, leaving 8 bases between the germline ends. The CDR3 bases are TGCGCCAGCAGCTTGGTGCAGCCGCAAGAGACCCAGTACTTC. It translates to CASSLVQPQETQYF.